This TCR beta chain is from a study of blood T cell repertoires in COVID-19. On the study more broadly: The United States, Italy and Spain provided the acute and convalescent COVID-19 samples. PBMCs, B-cell-depleted T cells, or T cells provided the cDNA or gDNA that made up the material.

Source study methods: Estimation of nucleated cell counts was performed using reference gene primer amplification. Assay: immunoSEQ multiplex PCR; the TCRdb copy retains only in-frame clones and omits some. D and trimming come from the DNA, and the V and J calls and clone size come from that table. The data show about 310,000 clones, roughly 91% seen once. This clone was found once. Looked up from germline, CDR1 is MNHEY and CDR2 is SVGAGI. V shed 4 bases, J shed 4 bases, and the junction held 9 bases outside the gene matches. The length of the CDR3 is 16 residues. The sequencing input was peripheral blood. This sequence originates from a man between 45 and 60 years old with active or convalescent COVID-19. The chain carries TRBV6-5 and TRBJ2-2; 7 nucleotides align to TRBD1. The CDR3 nucleotides are TGTGCCAGCAGTTCCACTCGTTCAGGGGGCACCGGGGAGCTGTTTTTT. Its protein is CASSSTRSGGTGELFF.